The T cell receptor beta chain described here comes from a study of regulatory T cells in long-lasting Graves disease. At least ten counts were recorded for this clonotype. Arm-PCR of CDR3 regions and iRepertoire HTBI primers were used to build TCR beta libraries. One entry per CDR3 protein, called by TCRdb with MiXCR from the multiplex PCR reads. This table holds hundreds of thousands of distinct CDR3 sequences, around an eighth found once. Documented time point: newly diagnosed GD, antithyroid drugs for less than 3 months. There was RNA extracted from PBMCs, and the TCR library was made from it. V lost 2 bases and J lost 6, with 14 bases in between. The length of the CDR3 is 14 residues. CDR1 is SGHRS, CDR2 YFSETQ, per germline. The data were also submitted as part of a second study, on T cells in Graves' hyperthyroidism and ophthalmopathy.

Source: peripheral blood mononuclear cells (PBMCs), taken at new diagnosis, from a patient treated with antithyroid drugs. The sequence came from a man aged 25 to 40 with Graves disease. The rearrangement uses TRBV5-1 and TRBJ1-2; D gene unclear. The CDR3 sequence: CASSLGGSRNGYTF. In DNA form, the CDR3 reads TGCGCCAGCAGCTTAGGTGGATCTCGGAATGGCTACACCTTC. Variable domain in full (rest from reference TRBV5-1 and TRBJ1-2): KAGVTQTPRYLIKTRGQQVTLSCSPISGHRSVSWYQQTPGQGLQFLFEYFSETQRNKGNFPGRFSGRQFSNSRSEMNVSTLELGDSALYLCASSLGGSRNGYTFGSGTRLTVV.